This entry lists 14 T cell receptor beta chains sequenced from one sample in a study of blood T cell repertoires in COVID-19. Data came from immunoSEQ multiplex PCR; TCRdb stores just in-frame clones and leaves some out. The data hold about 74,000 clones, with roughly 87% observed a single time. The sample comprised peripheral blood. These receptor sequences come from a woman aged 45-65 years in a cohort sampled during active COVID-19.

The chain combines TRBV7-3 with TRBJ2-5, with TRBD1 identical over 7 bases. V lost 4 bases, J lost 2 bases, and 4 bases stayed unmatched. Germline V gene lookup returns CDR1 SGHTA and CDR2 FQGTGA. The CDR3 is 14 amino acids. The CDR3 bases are TGTGCCAGCAGCTCCGGGACAGATCAAGAGACCCAGTACTTC. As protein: CASSSGTDQETQYF.

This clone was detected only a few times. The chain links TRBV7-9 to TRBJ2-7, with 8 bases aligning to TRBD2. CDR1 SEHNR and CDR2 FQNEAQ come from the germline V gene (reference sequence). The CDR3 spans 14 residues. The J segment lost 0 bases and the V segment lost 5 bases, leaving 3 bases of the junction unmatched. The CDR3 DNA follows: TGTGCCAGCAGCCCAAGCGGGAGCTCCTACGAGCAGTACTTC. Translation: CASSPSGSSYEQYF. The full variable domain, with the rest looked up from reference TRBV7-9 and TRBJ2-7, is DTGVSQNPRHKITKRGQNVTFRCDPISEHNRLYWYRQTLGQGPEFLTYFQNEAQLEKSRLLSDRFSAERPKGSFSTLEIQRTEQGDSAMYLCASSPSGSSYEQYFGPGTRLTVT.

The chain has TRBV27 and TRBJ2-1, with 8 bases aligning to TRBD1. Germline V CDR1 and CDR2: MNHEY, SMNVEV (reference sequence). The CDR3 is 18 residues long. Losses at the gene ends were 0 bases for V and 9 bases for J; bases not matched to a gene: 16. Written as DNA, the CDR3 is TGTGCCAGCAGTTTATCGGTCAGAATTAGAACAGGGGGAAGTGAGCAGTTCTTC. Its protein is CASSLSVRIRTGGSEQFF.

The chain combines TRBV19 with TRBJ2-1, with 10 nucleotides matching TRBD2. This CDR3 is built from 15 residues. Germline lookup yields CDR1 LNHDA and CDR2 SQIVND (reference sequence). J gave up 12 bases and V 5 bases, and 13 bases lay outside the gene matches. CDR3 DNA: TGTGCCAGTAGTTTCTCAGTTCTAGCGGGAGTCCGGCAGTTCTTC. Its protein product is CASSFSVLAGVRQFF.

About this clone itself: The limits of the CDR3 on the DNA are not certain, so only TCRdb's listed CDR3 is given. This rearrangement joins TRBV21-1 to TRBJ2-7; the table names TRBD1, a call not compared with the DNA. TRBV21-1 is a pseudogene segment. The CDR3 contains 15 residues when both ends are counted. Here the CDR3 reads CASSKVGTGSYEQYF.

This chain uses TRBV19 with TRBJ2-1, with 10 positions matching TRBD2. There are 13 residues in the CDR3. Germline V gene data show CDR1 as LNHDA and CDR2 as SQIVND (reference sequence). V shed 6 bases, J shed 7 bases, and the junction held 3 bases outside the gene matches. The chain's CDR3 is CASSPSGRNEQFF. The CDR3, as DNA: TGTGCCAGTAGCCCTAGCGGGAGAAATGAGCAGTTCTTC. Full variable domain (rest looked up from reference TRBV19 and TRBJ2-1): DGGITQSPKYLFRKEGQNVTLSCEQNLNHDAMYWYRQDPGQGLRLIYYSQIVNDFQKGDIAEGYSVSREKKESFPLTVTSAQKNPTAFYLCASSPSGRNEQFFGPGTRLTVL.

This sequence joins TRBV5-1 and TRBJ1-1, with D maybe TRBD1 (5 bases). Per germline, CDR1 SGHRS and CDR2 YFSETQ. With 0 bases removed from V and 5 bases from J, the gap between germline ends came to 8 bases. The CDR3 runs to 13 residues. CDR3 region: CASSLVGQTEAFF. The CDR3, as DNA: TGCGCCAGCAGCTTGGTGGGGCAGACTGAAGCTTTCTTT.

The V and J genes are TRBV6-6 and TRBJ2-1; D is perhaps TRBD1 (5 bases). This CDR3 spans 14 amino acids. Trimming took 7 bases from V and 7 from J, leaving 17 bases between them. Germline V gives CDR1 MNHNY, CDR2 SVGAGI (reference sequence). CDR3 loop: CASNVLREGNEQFF. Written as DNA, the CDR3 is TGTGCCAGCAACGTACTCAGGGAAGGGAATGAGCAGTTCTTC.

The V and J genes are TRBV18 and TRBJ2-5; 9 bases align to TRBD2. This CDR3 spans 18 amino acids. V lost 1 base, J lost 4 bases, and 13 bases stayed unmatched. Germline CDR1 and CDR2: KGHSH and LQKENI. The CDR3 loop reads CASSPRSSGALGGETQYF. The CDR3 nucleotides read TGTGCCAGCTCACCACGATCTAGCGGGGCCCTTGGAGGAGAGACCCAGTACTTC.

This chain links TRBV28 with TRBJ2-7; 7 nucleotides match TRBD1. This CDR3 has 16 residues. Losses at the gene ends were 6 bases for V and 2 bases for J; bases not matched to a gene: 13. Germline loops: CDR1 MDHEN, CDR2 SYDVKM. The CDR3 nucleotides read TGTGCCAGCAGCCCTCCCAGAGACAGGGCTCCCTACGAGCAGTACTTC. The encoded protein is CASSPPRDRAPYEQYF.

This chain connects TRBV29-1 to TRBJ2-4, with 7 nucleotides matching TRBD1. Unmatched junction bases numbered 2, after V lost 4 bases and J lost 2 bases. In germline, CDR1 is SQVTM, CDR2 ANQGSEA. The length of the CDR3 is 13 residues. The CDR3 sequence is CSVGTGTKNIQYF. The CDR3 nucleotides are TGCAGCGTTGGGACAGGAACCAAAAACATTCAGTACTTC.

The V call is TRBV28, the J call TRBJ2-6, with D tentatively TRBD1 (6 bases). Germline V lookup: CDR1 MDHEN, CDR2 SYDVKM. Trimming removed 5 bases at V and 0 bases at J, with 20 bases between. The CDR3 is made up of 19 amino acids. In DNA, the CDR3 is TGTGCCAGCAGTCCGGTGTCTGGACAGATGTTCTCTGGGGCCAACGTCCTGACTTTC. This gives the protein CASSPVSGQMFSGANVLTF.

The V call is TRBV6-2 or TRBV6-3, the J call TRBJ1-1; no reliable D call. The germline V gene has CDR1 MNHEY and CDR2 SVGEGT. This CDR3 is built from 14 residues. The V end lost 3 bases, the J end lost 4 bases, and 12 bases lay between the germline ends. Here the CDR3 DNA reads TGTGCCAGCAGTTATGTTGGGAGGGTCACTGAAGCTTTCTTT. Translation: CASSYVGRVTEAFF.

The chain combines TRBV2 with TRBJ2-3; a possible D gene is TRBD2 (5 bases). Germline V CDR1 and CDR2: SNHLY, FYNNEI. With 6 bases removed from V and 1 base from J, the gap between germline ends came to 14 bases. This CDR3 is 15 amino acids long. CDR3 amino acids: CASSPLASRTDTQYF. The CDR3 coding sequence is TGTGCCAGCAGCCCCCTAGCTTCTCGCACAGATACGCAGTATTTT.